This T cell receptor beta chain was sequenced in a study of blood T cell repertoires in COVID-19 (dated by TCRdb to the early 2020s). In the study overall: The collaborator samples originated in the United States, Italy and Spain and spanned the acute and convalescent phases of COVID-19. Nearly every sample came with metadata listing a de-identified subject ID, COVID-19 status, age in years and sex. The prospective study material was composed of cDNA or gDNA derived from T cells, B-cell-depleted T cells, or PBMCs. The repertoires were released in a freely available public database meant as a resource for research on the immune response to SARS-CoV-2. The dataset comprised deeply sampled blood TCRbeta repertoires from subjects exposed to, actively infected with, or recovered from COVID-19. Where available, HLA class I and class II types were obtained from metadata supplied by the sample provider rather than from assay-based typing. The samples were drawn from two sources: the first 160 participants of the ongoing ImmuneRACE study, and 1,200 or so subjects contributed by 6 global collaborators. Summary of the overall study and its limitations: How much clinical and demographic metadata was included differed by source and by participant, and the metadata was provided uncurated.

TCRbeta CDR3 regions were amplified from genomic DNA using the immunoSEQ Assay, a bias-controlled multiplex PCR. From the authors' description of their analysis: Within the assay, amplification of reference gene primers was used to estimate how many nucleated cells each sample contained. Sequence reads were collapsed and filtered to measure the absolute abundance of every unique TCRbeta CDR3 rearrangement. For each sample, productive Simpson clonality was calculated by taking the square root of Simpson's diversity index across productive rearrangements. TCRdb mirrors the immuneACCESS table, restricted to in-frame sequences. Some clones are absent from its copies; in checked studies, under half trace to an unresolved V gene, and the reason for the others is unknown. That table furnishes V, J and clone size, whereas the DNA furnished D and trimming. This sample is represented by under 350,000 clones; 80% to 90% of them were singletons. The ten largest clones represent approximately 4.6% of the sample.

Based on the germline V gene (reference sequence), the CDR1 and CDR2 sequences are SEHNR and FQNEAQ. Its CDR3 holds 18 amino acids, cysteine through phenylalanine. The entry retains the CDR3 DNA only, 54 bases that are in frame from base 1. V loses 2 bases of germline sequence and J loses 0 bases, and the interval between the two ends is 19 bases. To note about this clone: Its specific antigen is unknown. Base qualities are missing; no much larger clone stands one base away.

Participants in the prospective study were enrolled through a virtual design, were aged about 18 to 89 years, and lived in 24 United States geographic areas. In the prospective study, cohorts were assigned on the basis of participant-reported clinical history obtained from a screening survey and a study questionnaire. In the prospective study, mobile phlebotomists collected whole blood, serum and a nasopharyngeal or oropharyngeal swab from each participant. Over an approximately two-month period, participants in the prospective study had the option of providing additional blood draws and questionnaires. Blood samples from the prospective study were shipped frozen or at room temperature prior to DNA extraction.

The sequence derives from a woman aged 40-49 years with acute COVID-19. The sample was PBMCs or T cells enriched from blood (not recorded which). The chain uses TRBV7-9 and TRBJ1-1; a tentative D call is TRBD1 (6 bases match). The sequenced DNA is TGTGCCAGCAGCTTAAACGGCCCAGCAGGGGAGCTGAACACTGAAGCTTTCTTT. This encodes CASSLNGPAGELNTEAFF.